These 31 T cell receptor beta chains were all obtained from the same sample, sequenced in a study of CD8 T cells in ankylosing spondylitis. Study-level points and caveats: Several highly homologous variants made up a TCR beta motif, and this motif appeared characteristic of ankylosing spondylitis blood.

MiXCR, run by TCRdb on the 5' RACE reads, gives a single entry per CDR3 protein. The repertoire holds about 440,000 distinct CDR3 sequences, 17% seen once, with just over 1% in the top ten. Their antigen targets remain unknown. Material for sequencing was blood, either unsorted or a sorted T cell fraction (not recorded which). These receptors came from a male donor with ankylosing spondylitis.

The chain couples TRBV3-1 to TRBJ2-3; D may be TRBD1 (6 bases). Germline CDR1 reads LGHDT; CDR2 reads YNNKEL (reference sequence). The CDR3 totals 15 residues. Trimming took 4 bases from V and 4 from J, leaving 15 bases between them. CDR3 in DNA: TGTGCCAGCAGCCCCCGTCCCAGGGGAGCAGATACGCAGTATTTT. It translates to CASSPRPRGADTQYF.

This clonotype was counted at least ten times. J is TRBJ2-5 and V is TRBV20-1; 12 nucleotides line up with TRBD2. The ends lost 4 bases at V and 0 bases at J; junction bases unmatched: 3. The CDR3 extends over 15 amino acids. The germline CDR1 and CDR2 sequences are DFQATT and SNEGSKA (reference sequence). For the CDR3, the DNA is TGCAGTGCTACCCGACTAGCGGGGGACCAAGAGACCCAGTACTTC. The encoded protein is CSATRLAGDQETQYF.

This clonotype turned up a few times. The chain links TRBV2 to TRBJ1-4; D is possibly TRBD1 (6 bases). The CDR3 covers 15 residues. Germline CDR1 SNHLY, CDR2 FYNNEI. V gave up 4 bases and J gave up 8 bases, with 17 bases separating them. CDR3 coding DNA: TGTGCCAGCAGTGCGGCGGACAGCCTGAACGAAAAACTGTTTTTT. Translating gives CASSAADSLNEKLFF. The whole variable domain, remainder taken from reference TRBV2 and TRBJ1-4, is EPEVTQTPSHQVTQMGQEVILRCVPISNHLYFYWYRQILGQKVEFLVSFYNNEISEKSEIFDDQFSVERPDGSNFTLKIRSTKLEDSAMYFCASSAADSLNEKLFFGSGTQLSVL.

This clonotype was seen ten or more times. The rearrangement uses TRBV5-1 and TRBJ2-2; the D gene could be TRBD1 or TRBD2 (5 bases each). The CDR3 spans 18 residues. Looked up from germline, CDR1 is SGHRS and CDR2 is YFSETQ. The V end was cut by 0 bases, the J end by 4 bases, with 19 bases between. In DNA form, the CDR3 reads TGCGCCAGCAGCTTGGCCGGAGATGGGGGTAAGGGCACCGGGGAGCTGTTTTTT. It specifies CASSLAGDGGKGTGELFF.

At least ten counts were recorded for this clonotype. This sequence joins TRBV3-1 and TRBJ2-7, with D possibly being TRBD1 or TRBD2 (6 bases each). This CDR3 comprises 14 residues. Germline-derived CDR1 and CDR2 are LGHDT and YNNKEL (reference sequence). The germline V and J ends were trimmed by 4 bases and 7 bases, with 17 bases remaining between them. Written as DNA, the CDR3 is TGTGCCAGCAGCCTCGACTTGGGGGCGGGGGAGCAGTACTTC. Residues: CASSLDLGAGEQYF.

This clonotype was seen more than once but under ten times. The chain has TRBV7-2 and TRBJ1-5, with D possibly being TRBD1 (6 bases). The germline V gene has CDR1 SGHTA and CDR2 FQGNSA. The CDR3 has 15 amino acids. V lost 1 base and J lost 1, with 8 bases in between. CDR3 bases: TGTGCCAGCAGCTTAGTAGGACAGAGCAATCAGCCCCAGCATTTT. Its protein product is CASSLVGQSNQPQHF.

This chain joins TRBV11-2 and TRBJ2-3; D is ambiguous. There are 13 residues in the CDR3. The germline V gene has CDR1 SGHAT and CDR2 FQNNGV. V gave up 5 bases and J gave up 6 bases, with 12 bases separating them. The CDR3 nucleotides read TGTGCCAGCAGCCCCGCAATCAGCGATACGCAGTATTTT. As protein: CASSPAISDTQYF.

The rearrangement uses TRBV2 and TRBJ2-6, with 9 bases fitting TRBD1. Germline V gene sequence: CDR1 SNHLY, CDR2 FYNNEI. With 7 bases clipped from V and 0 bases from J, the junction kept 1 base outside the gene matches. The CDR3 is 15 amino acids. The CDR3 nucleotides are TGTGCCAGCAACAGGGGGCACTCTGGGGCCAACGTCCTGACTTTC. Its translation is CASNRGHSGANVLTF.

This chain joins TRBV5-6 and TRBJ1-1; D is possibly TRBD1 (6 bases). V lost 1 base to trimming and J lost 7 bases, with 11 bases between them. Looked up from germline, CDR1 is SGHDT and CDR2 is YYEEEE. The CDR3 loop spans 13 amino acids. The CDR3 sequence: CASSLIPDSEAFF. CDR3 coding DNA: TGTGCCAGCAGCTTGATCCCGGACAGTGAAGCTTTCTTT.

This clonotype was found once. This sequence joins TRBV5-1 and TRBJ2-7; 8 bases are a match to TRBD2. Looked up from germline, CDR1 is SGHRS and CDR2 is YFSETQ. Trimming cost V 6 bases and J 0 bases; bases outside gene matches: 2. This CDR3 spans 13 amino acids. The CDR3 is CASTGTSSYEQYF. The CDR3 nucleotides are TGCGCCAGCACCGGGACTAGCTCCTACGAGCAGTACTTC.

This clonotype appeared many times. The chain recombines TRBV27 with TRBJ1-5; TRBD1 aligns across 9 bases. The CDR3 loop spans 15 amino acids. The V gene end was trimmed by 0 bases and the J gene end by 5 bases; junction bases not matched to a gene: 2. The germline V gene has CDR1 MNHEY and CDR2 SMNVEV (reference sequence). The CDR3 loop is CASSLSGQGYQPQHF. CDR3 coding DNA: TGTGCCAGCAGTTTATCTGGACAGGGGTATCAGCCCCAGCATTTT.

This clonotype has only a few counts. V and J are TRBV20-1 and TRBJ2-1; 10 nucleotides agree with TRBD2. V lost 3 bases, J lost 6 bases, and 23 bases stayed unmatched. Looked up from germline, CDR1 is DFQATT and CDR2 is SNEGSKA (reference sequence). The CDR3 covers 20 residues. The CDR3 DNA sequence: TGCAGTGCTAGTGCGGCCTTGGGAGCGGGAGGGCCGGGAAGGACCAATGAGCAGTTCTTC. Translation gives CSASAALGAGGPGRTNEQFF.

This clonotype was detected many times. The J gene is TRBJ2-1, the V gene TRBV5-1; D is uncertain. Trimming stripped 0 bases from V and 1 base from J, with 8 bases between. The germline V gene encodes CDR1 SGHRS and CDR2 YFSETQ. CDR3 size: 15 residues. CDR3 residues: CASSLVPESYNEQFF. CDR3 bases: TGCGCCAGCAGCTTGGTACCGGAATCCTACAATGAGCAGTTCTTC.

This clonotype came up a few times. The chain carries TRBV5-8 and TRBJ2-3, with 8 bases identical to TRBD2. CDR1 is SGHTS, CDR2 YDEGEE, per germline. The CDR3 length is 17 residues. J was trimmed by 2 bases and V by 4 bases; bases with no gene match: 12. The CDR3 is CASSKGLVGTFTDTQYF. CDR3 DNA sequence: TGTGCCAGCAGCAAGGGACTAGTTGGGACTTTCACAGATACGCAGTATTTT.

The chain carries TRBV11-2 and TRBJ2-7; 9 nucleotides align to TRBD2. J lost 0 bases, V lost 1 base, and 1 base had no gene match. This CDR3 spans 15 amino acids. The germline gives CDR1 SGHAT, CDR2 FQNNGV. For the CDR3, the DNA is TGTGCCAGCAGCTTAGGACTAGCGGACTCCTACGAGCAGTACTTC. This encodes CASSLGLADSYEQYF.

This chain uses TRBV7-3 with TRBJ1-6; 7 bases agree with TRBD1. V lost 2 bases and J lost 11; bases outside the gene matches: 9. CDR1 and CDR2 from the germline V gene are SGHTA and FQGTGA. The length of the CDR3 is 15 residues. The CDR3 coding sequence is TGTGCCAGCAGCTTAGTACAGGGGAAGCCTCCACCCCTCCACTTT. This gives the protein CASSLVQGKPPPLHF.

This clonotype has a handful of counts. This chain uses TRBV4-2 with TRBJ2-5; TRBD2 agrees at 10 bases. Germline lookup yields CDR1 LGHNA and CDR2 YNFKEQ. J was trimmed by 5 bases and V by 4 bases; bases with no gene match: 7. The CDR3 runs 15 residues. Here the CDR3 DNA reads TGTGCCAGCAGCCTCGAACTAGCGGGGAGGGAGACCCAGTACTTC. The encoded protein is CASSLELAGRETQYF.

This clonotype was counted a few times. This chain uses TRBV27 with TRBJ2-1, with 7 bases fitting TRBD2. Germline CDR1 reads MNHEY; CDR2 reads SMNVEV (reference sequence). Trimming removed 3 bases from V and 4 bases from J; junction bases left unmatched: 12. The CDR3 extends over 17 amino acids. CDR3 region: CASSFRPAGTTYNEQFF. The CDR3 bases are TGTGCCAGCAGTTTTAGGCCGGCCGGGACTACATACAATGAGCAGTTCTTC.

This sequence joins TRBV12-3 or TRBV12-4 and TRBJ2-5, with TRBD2 identical over 8 bases. The CDR3 spans 15 residues. The V segment lost 5 bases and the J segment 5 bases; nucleotides outside the gene matches: 10. Here the CDR3 reads CASSIPGLGGETQYF. Written as DNA, the CDR3 is TGTGCCAGCAGTATCCCGGGACTAGGGGGGGAGACCCAGTACTTC.

Only a few counts were recorded for this clonotype. The chain couples TRBV9 to TRBJ1-1; D might be TRBD1 (5 bases). The CDR3 covers 15 residues. The V and J ends lost 3 bases and 3 bases respectively, with 15 bases between them. The germline V gene has CDR1 SGDLS and CDR2 YYNGEE. CDR3 sequence (DNA): TGTGCCAGCAGCGCCAGGGTGGGGAGCGACACTGAAGCTTTCTTT. This gives the protein CASSARVGSDTEAFF.

This clonotype has only a few counts. This chain uses TRBV12-5 with TRBJ2-5, with D perhaps assigned TRBD1 or TRBD2 (6 bases each). V was trimmed by 5 bases and J by 5 bases, leaving 18 bases between them. The CDR3 is 15 residues long. Germline loops: CDR1 LGHNT, CDR2 FRNRAP. The CDR3, as DNA: TGTGCTAGTGGTCACCGCAAGGGGGGCGTGGAGACCCAGTACTTC. Translating gives CASGHRKGGVETQYF.

This clonotype was seen many times. The chain recombines TRBV2 with TRBJ2-6, with D possibly TRBD1 on 5 matching bases. The V gene lost 4 bases and the J gene lost 0 bases, with 10 bases spanning the gap. CDR1 SNHLY and CDR2 FYNNEI come from the germline V gene. This CDR3 comprises 16 residues. The CDR3 sequence is CASSAGLSSGANVLTF. CDR3 nucleotide sequence: TGTGCCAGCAGTGCAGGGCTTAGCTCTGGGGCCAACGTCCTGACTTTC.

This sequence joins TRBV3-1 and TRBJ2-3; D unresolved. CDR1 is LGHDT and CDR2 is YNNKEL in the germline V gene (reference sequence). This CDR3 spans 11 amino acids. The V end lost 8 bases, the J end lost 5 bases, and 8 bases lay between the germline ends. The CDR3 is CASGRGDTQYF. The CDR3, as DNA: TGTGCCAGCGGGCGTGGAGATACGCAGTATTTT.

This clonotype was detected a few times. The chain has TRBV24-1 and TRBJ1-2, with a weak D call TRBD1 (5 bases). V shed 3 bases and J shed 3 bases, with 13 bases lying between them. Per germline, CDR1 KGHDR and CDR2 SFDVKD. This CDR3 has 15 amino acids. This CDR3 reads CATSDTSGSHYGYTF. The CDR3 DNA sequence: TGTGCCACCAGTGATACATCAGGGAGTCACTATGGCTACACCTTC.

J is TRBJ2-2 and V is TRBV20-1; 9 nucleotides agree with TRBD2. The CDR3 runs to 15 residues. The V and J ends lost 5 bases and 6 bases, in that order; junction bases with no gene match: 10. In germline, CDR1 is DFQATT, CDR2 SNEGSKA (reference sequence). CDR3 bases: TGCAGTGCTGGCCCGGGACTAGCAATGGCCGGGGAGCTGTTTTTT. It specifies CSAGPGLAMAGELFF.

This clonotype was observed a few times. This chain joins TRBV10-3 and TRBJ2-3; D uncertain. In germline, CDR1 is ENHRY, CDR2 SYGVKD. V was pared by 8 bases and J by 2 bases, with 14 bases between. The CDR3 extends over 14 amino acids. As DNA, the CDR3 is TGTGCCATCGGTCTTAGTATTTACACAGATACGCAGTATTTT. It yields the protein CAIGLSIYTDTQYF.

This clonotype was counted between two and nine times. The chain uses TRBV6-1 and TRBJ2-2; 9 bases map to TRBD1. Germline-derived CDR1 and CDR2 are MNHNS and SASEGT. The CDR3 spans 13 residues. The ends lost 7 bases at V and 5 bases at J; junction bases unmatched: 2. Here the CDR3 DNA reads TGTGCCAGCAAGACAGGGGGGACCGGGGAGCTGTTTTTT. Translating it yields CASKTGGTGELFF.

This clonotype turned up a few times. This chain uses TRBV5-1 with TRBJ2-1; D might be TRBD2 (5 bases). This CDR3 has 14 amino acids. From germline, CDR1 is SGHRS and CDR2 YFSETQ. V gave up 5 bases and J gave up 4 bases, with 13 bases separating them. The CDR3 sequence is CASRRGGEYNEQFF. CDR3 nucleotide sequence: TGCGCCAGCAGACGGGGTGGAGAGTACAATGAGCAGTTCTTC.

The table lists this clonotype with a few counts. This chain links TRBV27 with TRBJ2-5; 11 positions match TRBD2. Germline loops: CDR1 MNHEY, CDR2 SMNVEV (reference sequence). This CDR3 is built from 14 residues. With 9 bases clipped from V and 1 base from J, the junction kept 4 bases outside the gene matches. As DNA, the CDR3 is TGTGCCAGTTCGGGACTAGCGGCCCAAGAGACCCAGTACTTC. Its translation is CASSGLAAQETQYF.

V is TRBV20-1 and J is TRBJ2-5, with 8 bases fitting TRBD1. There are 14 residues in the CDR3. CDR1 is DFQATT, CDR2 SNEGSKA, per germline (reference sequence). Trimming took 2 bases from V and 5 from J; bases not matched to a gene: 7. The CDR3 nucleotides are TGCAGTGCTAGATGGCAGGGGGCGCGGGAGACCCAGTACTTC. Its protein product is CSARWQGARETQYF.

The table lists this clonotype with a few counts. The chain carries TRBV11-1 and TRBJ1-5; D possibly corresponds to TRBD1 (5 bases). The CDR3 extends over 13 amino acids. CDR1 SGHAT and CDR2 FQDESV come from the germline V gene (reference sequence). Trimming took off 3 bases at V and 7 bases at J, with 10 bases between the two ends. The CDR3 region has the DNA TGTGCCAGCAGCTTCACTCGGGACCAGCCCCAGCATTTT. Protein sequence: CASSFTRDQPQHF.